The sequence of this T cell receptor (beta chain) was determined in a study of Ad26.COV2.S vaccination and SARS-CoV-2 variants. Study findings and constraints: Recipients of either vaccine or placebo displayed similar breadth of non-spike TCRs.

The table came from immunoSEQ multiplex PCR; TCRdb's copy has only in-frame clones and leaves some out. The sample consists of 350,000 to 600,000 clones, around 89% of them appearing once. This CDR3 is built from 14 residues. Deletions cut 2 bases from V and 2 bases from J, with 9 bases between. From germline, CDR1 is SGHTA and CDR2 FQGTGA. The treatment: some 19 received Ad26.COV2.S at low or high dose, single or two shots; roughly 5 received placebo; per-sample allocation not given. Sampling was performed 63 days after the first vaccine or placebo injection. Donation came from an adult in Boston who was aged 18-55 years. Its platform was an Ad26 vector, and its expressed antigen was Wuhan-strain SARS-CoV-2 spike. Points on this clone: Its specificity is unknown.

This chain links TRBV7-3 with TRBJ2-5; tentative D call: TRBD2 (6 bases). The specimen was peripheral blood, collected in a trial of Ad26.COV2.S vaccine versus placebo. This sequence was found in a person between 18 and 60 years old who received the Ad26.COV2.S COVID-19 vaccine or a placebo. The CDR3 DNA reads TGTGCCAGCAGCTTATATGGGGGGCAAGAGACCCAGTACTTC. Its protein is CASSLYGGQETQYF.